Listed below are T cell receptor beta chains from one sample, sequenced in a study of blood T cell repertoires in COVID-19. The table came from immunoSEQ multiplex PCR; TCRdb's copy has only in-frame clones and leaves some out. The table records 80,000 to 100,000 clones, over 70% of them present only once. Sample: peripheral blood. Receptors were obtained from a human donor in a cohort sampled during active COVID-19. Both conserved end residues are part of each CDR3. The order of the fields is V gene, CDR3 protein.

TRBV28,CASSSPGRYIQYF
TRBV3-1/TRBV3-2,CASSDRPGTSGRAPREQYF
TRBV27,CASSLSSRGNTEAFF
TRBV7-3,CASSPGQGAEQYF
TRBV29-1,CSVVTGTGVHEQYF
TRBV20-1,CSASPSRGNGFEQYF
TRBV7-9,CASSSPNSGREGRQYF
TRBV28,CASSLKGALHF
TRBV19,CASSSRRSGSLHGEQYF
TRBV28,CASSLSAPAYEQYF
TRBV5-5,CASSLLVGNEQFF
TRBV28,CASSAGTTNEQFF
TRBV28,CASSSQGTSDYNEQFF
TRBV28,CASSRGGSTDTQYF
TRBV7-3,CASSGQSGTSGNEQFF
TRBV25-1,CASSDSLGREGEQYF
TRBV5-1,CATSGTSEDTQYF
TRBV6-1,CASSEGGSKYEQYF
TRBV28,CASSRGAYEQYF
TRBV29-1,CSVAAGLADNEQFF
TRBV6-5,CASIEDRDRHYGYTF
TRBV5-1,CASGQGARETQYF
TRBV5-6,CASSTLAGGRYEQYF
TRBV6-5,CASRDSFYGYTF
TRBV7-9,CASTKREENTGELFF
TRBV18,CASSLIQGTEAFF
TRBV6-5,CASSTSDTQETQYF
TRBV19,CASSMRVGEAFF
TRBV27,CASRRTQGPGELFF
TRBV18,CASSPGLSYEQYF
TRBV7-9,CASTSPTGGNTQYF
TRBV18,CASSPQLANEQYF
TRBV5-5,CASSLARPGNTIYF
TRBV10-3,CAITGGYGSGANVLTF
TRBV24-1,CATSDLQTGRRSGNTIYF
TRBV18,CASSTGTGDQPQHF
TRBV11-2,CASSLGGQGTYEQYF
TRBV28,CASRSTEAFF
TRBV5-1,CASSEGSGASYEQYF
TRBV10-3,CAISKGQGNYNEQFF
TRBV3-1/TRBV3-2,CASSQVATPRGHEKLFF
TRBV11-2,CASSLDIRTEQYF
TRBV5-1,CASSPTLAGVGETQYF
TRBV27,CASSLSIQGRVKNEKLFF